The clone carrying this TCR beta chain came up once. Recruited during active infection, patients (from Seattle) were subsequently followed longitudinally. The entry originates in a study of blood T cell repertoires in COVID-19. Study-wide context: PBMCs, B-cell-depleted T cells, or T cells were the source of the cDNA or gDNA that made up the material.

Authors' data handling: Estimates of nucleated cell counts were drawn from the amplification of reference gene primers. Clones were read by immunoSEQ multiplex PCR, and TCRdb kept only the in-frame ones, dropping some. V, J and clone size were drawn from that table, and D and trimming were deduced from the DNA. The sample yields roughly 150,000 clones, 70% to 90% seen once. The source of this sequence is a man aged 80 or over with COVID-19, enrolled during active disease. Source material: peripheral blood.

The CDR3 nucleotides are TGTGCCAGCTCACCCGGGACAGGTTTGGATGAGCAGTTCTTC. Encoded protein: CASSPGTGLDEQFF. The chain couples TRBV18 to TRBJ2-1; 8 nucleotides line up with TRBD1. The CDR3 has 14 residues. The junction had 6 bases not matched to a gene; V was cut back by 3 bases and J by 8 bases. Germline V gene data show CDR1 as KGHSH and CDR2 as LQKENI.